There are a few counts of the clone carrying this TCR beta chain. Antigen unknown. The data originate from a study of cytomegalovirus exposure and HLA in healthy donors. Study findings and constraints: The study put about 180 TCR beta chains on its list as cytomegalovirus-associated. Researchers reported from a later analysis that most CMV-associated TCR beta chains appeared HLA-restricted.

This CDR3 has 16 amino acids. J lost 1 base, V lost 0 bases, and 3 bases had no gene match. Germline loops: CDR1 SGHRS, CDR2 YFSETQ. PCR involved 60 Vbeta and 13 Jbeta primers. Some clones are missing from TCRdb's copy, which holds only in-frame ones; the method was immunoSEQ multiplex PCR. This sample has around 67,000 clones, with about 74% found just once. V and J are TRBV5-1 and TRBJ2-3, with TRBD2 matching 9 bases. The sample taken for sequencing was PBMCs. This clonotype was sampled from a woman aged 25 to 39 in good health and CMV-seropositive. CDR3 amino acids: CASSLVSGSGTDTQYF. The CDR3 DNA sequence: TGCGCCAGCAGCTTGGTTAGCGGGAGCGGCACAGATACGCAGTATTTT. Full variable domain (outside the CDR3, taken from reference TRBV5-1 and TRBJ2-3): KAGVTQTPRYLIKTRGQQVTLSCSPISGHRSVSWYQQTPGQGLQFLFEYFSETQRNKGNFPGRFSGRQFSNSRSEMNVSTLELGDSALYLCASSLVSGSGTDTQYFGPGTRLTVL.